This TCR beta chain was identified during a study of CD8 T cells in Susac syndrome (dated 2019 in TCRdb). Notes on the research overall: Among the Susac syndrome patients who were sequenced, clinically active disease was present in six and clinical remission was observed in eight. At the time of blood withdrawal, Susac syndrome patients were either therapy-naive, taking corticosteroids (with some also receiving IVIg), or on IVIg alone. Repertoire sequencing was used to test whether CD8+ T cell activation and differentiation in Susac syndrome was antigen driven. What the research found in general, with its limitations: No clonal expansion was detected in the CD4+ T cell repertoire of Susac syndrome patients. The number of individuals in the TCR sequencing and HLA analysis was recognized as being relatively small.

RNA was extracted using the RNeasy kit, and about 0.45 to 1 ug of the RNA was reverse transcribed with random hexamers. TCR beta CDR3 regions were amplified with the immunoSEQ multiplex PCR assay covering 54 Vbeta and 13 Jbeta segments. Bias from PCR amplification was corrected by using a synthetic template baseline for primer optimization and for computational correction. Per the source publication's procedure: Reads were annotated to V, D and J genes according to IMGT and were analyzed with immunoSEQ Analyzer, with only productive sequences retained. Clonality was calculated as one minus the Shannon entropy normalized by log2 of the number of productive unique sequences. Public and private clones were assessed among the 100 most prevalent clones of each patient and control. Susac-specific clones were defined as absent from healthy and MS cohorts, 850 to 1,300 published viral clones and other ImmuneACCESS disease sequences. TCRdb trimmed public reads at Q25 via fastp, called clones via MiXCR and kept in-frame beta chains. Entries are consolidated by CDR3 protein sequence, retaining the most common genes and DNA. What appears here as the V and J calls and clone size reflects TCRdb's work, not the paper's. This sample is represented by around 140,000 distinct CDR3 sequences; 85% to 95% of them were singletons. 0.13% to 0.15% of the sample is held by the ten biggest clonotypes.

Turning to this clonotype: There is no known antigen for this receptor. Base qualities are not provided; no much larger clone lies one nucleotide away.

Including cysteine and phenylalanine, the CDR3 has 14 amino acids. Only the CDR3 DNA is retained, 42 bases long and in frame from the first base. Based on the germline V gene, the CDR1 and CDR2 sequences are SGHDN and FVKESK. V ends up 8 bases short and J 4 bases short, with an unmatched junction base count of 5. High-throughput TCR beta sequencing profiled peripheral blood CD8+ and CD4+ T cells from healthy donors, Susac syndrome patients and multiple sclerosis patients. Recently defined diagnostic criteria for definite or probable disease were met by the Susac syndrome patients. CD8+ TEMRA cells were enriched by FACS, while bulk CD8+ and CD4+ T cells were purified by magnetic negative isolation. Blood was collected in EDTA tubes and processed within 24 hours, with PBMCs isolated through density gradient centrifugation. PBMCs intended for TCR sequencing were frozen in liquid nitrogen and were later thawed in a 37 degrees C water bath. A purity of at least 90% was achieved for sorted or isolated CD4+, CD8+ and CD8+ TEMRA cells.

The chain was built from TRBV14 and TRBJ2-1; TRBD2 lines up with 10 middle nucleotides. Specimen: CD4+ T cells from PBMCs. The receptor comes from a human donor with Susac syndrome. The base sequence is TGTGCCAGCGCTGGACTAGCGGAGTACAATGAGCAGTTCTTC. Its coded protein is CASAGLAEYNEQFF.